The 13 T cell receptor beta chains given below trace back to one sample, sequenced in a study of blood T cell repertoires in COVID-19. Profiling relied on immunoSEQ multiplex PCR, and the TCRdb table lists in-frame clones only, not all of them. The data hold around 300,000 clones, with roughly 86% observed a single time. The specimen sequenced was PBMCs or T cells enriched from blood (not recorded which). These receptor sequences come from a woman aged 25-40 years who had recovered from COVID-19.

The chain uses TRBV12-3 or TRBV12-4 and TRBJ2-1; TRBD1 might be the D (6 bases). V lost 5 bases and J lost 7, with 6 bases in between. CDR3 length equals 11 residues. The chain's CDR3 is CASSRGNEQFF. CDR3 nucleotides: TGTGCCAGCAGTAGGGGGAATGAGCAGTTCTTC.

V is TRBV7-9 and J is TRBJ2-7, with a possible D match to TRBD1 (5 bases). V lost 3 bases and J 0 bases, leaving 12 bases between the germline ends. The germline CDR1 and CDR2 sequences are SEHNR and FQNEAQ (reference sequence). The CDR3 runs 15 residues. The chain's CDR3 is CASSFMQGTSYEQYF. DNA for the CDR3: TGTGCCAGCAGCTTCATGCAGGGCACCTCCTACGAGCAGTACTTC.

This chain uses TRBV18 with TRBJ1-6; D remains unclear. The V gene's germline CDR1 is KGHSH and CDR2 LQKENI. Trimming took 4 bases from V and 5 from J, leaving 12 bases between them. The CDR3 covers 15 residues. CDR3 sequence reads: CASSLETRNNSPLHF. The CDR3 DNA reads TGTGCCAGCTCACTCGAGACAAGAAATAATTCACCCCTCCACTTT.

V is TRBV30 and J is TRBJ1-5, with 7 nucleotides matching TRBD1. The CDR3 runs 14 residues. Germline trimming cut 0 bases from V and 3 bases from J; bases unmatched to any gene: 2. CDR1 and CDR2 from the germline V gene are GTSNPN and SVGIG (reference sequence). In nucleotides, the CDR3 is TGTGCCTGGAGTGTAGGACAGGTCAATCAGCCCCAGCATTTT. Encoded protein: CAWSVGQVNQPQHF.

The genes are TRBV10-3 and TRBJ2-3; possibly TRBD1 for D (5 bases). From germline, CDR1 is ENHRY and CDR2 SYGVKD. Trimming cost V 7 bases and J 1 base, with 12 bases left between them. This CDR3 has 14 amino acids. CDR3 loop: CAITTGRGTDTQYF. CDR3 DNA: TGTGCCATCACCACCGGCAGGGGCACAGATACGCAGTATTTT.

Only a few counts were recorded for this clone. As DNA, the CDR3 is TGTGCCAGCAGTTTTTGGAGGCACAGCGGGGGGTCCGAGCAGTACTTC. It yields the protein CASSFWRHSGGSEQYF. V is TRBV28 and J is TRBJ2-7; TRBD2 matches 9 bases. The V and J ends lost 3 bases and 6 bases, in that order; junction bases with no gene match: 12. This CDR3 contains 16 residues. Germline V gives CDR1 MDHEN, CDR2 SYDVKM.

The rearrangement joins TRBV6-1 to TRBJ2-7, with TRBD2 matching over 12 bases. The CDR3 runs to 15 residues. Per germline, CDR1 MNHNS and CDR2 SASEGT. The V segment lost 1 base and the J segment 2 bases; nucleotides outside the gene matches: 0. Here the CDR3 DNA reads TGTGCCAGCAGTGAAGGGACTAGCGGGACCTACGAGCAGTACTTC. Amino acid sequence: CASSEGTSGTYEQYF.

The chain recombines TRBV7-2 with TRBJ2-3, with a weak D call TRBD1 (6 bases). Looked up from germline, CDR1 is SGHTA and CDR2 is FQGNSA. The germline V and J ends were trimmed by 3 bases and 0 bases, with 7 bases remaining between them. The CDR3 covers 14 residues. The CDR3 spells CASSFQGSTDTQYF. CDR3 nucleotides: TGTGCCAGCAGCTTCCAGGGGAGCACAGATACGCAGTATTTT.

The rearrangement uses TRBV7-9 and TRBJ2-2; 12 positions match TRBD2. Germline V lookup: CDR1 SEHNR, CDR2 FQNEAQ (reference sequence). CDR3 length: 16 amino acids. V lost 4 bases to trimming and J lost 6 bases; unmatched junction nucleotides: 6. The CDR3 protein is CASSSETSGRPGELFF. In DNA, the CDR3 is TGTGCCAGCAGCTCAGAGACTAGCGGGAGACCCGGGGAGCTGTTTTTT.

This clone was observed a handful of times. The genes are TRBV5-1 and TRBJ2-7; 9 positions match TRBD2. Germline values: CDR1 SGHRS, CDR2 YFSETQ. V lost 2 bases and J lost 2; bases outside the gene matches: 5. This CDR3 region has 15 residues. The CDR3 region has the DNA TGCGCCAGCAGCTTAGCGAGCGGGAGGACCTACGAGCAGTACTTC. This translates into CASSLASGRTYEQYF.

The chain couples TRBV2 to TRBJ2-1, with 7 bases that match TRBD2. This CDR3 is built from 16 residues. Unmatched junction bases numbered 9, after V lost 6 bases and J lost 1 base. Per the germline V gene, CDR1 is SNHLY and CDR2 is FYNNEI. CDR3 nucleotide sequence: TGTGCCAGCAGGGCGACCGCGGGAGAATCCTACAATGAGCAGTTCTTC. This sequence encodes CASRATAGESYNEQFF.

CDR3 amino acids: CASSIGREGSSYNEQFF. CDR3 coding DNA: TGTGCCAGTAGTATCGGACGGGAGGGAAGCTCCTACAATGAGCAGTTCTTC. The chain couples TRBV19 to TRBJ2-1, with TRBD2 matching 8 bases. CDR3 length: 17 amino acids. The germline V gene encodes CDR1 LNHDA and CDR2 SQIVND (reference sequence). V was pared by 3 bases and J by 0 bases, with 7 bases of the junction left unmatched.

The CDR3 sequence: CASSLEATGGETQYF. Written as DNA, the CDR3 is TGCGCCAGCAGCTTGGAGGCGACAGGGGGGGAGACCCAGTACTTC. V gene TRBV5-1 combines with J gene TRBJ2-5; 9 nucleotides match TRBD1. V lost 0 bases, J lost 5 bases, and 5 bases stayed unmatched. Germline lookup yields CDR1 SGHRS and CDR2 YFSETQ. CDR3 length: 15 residues.